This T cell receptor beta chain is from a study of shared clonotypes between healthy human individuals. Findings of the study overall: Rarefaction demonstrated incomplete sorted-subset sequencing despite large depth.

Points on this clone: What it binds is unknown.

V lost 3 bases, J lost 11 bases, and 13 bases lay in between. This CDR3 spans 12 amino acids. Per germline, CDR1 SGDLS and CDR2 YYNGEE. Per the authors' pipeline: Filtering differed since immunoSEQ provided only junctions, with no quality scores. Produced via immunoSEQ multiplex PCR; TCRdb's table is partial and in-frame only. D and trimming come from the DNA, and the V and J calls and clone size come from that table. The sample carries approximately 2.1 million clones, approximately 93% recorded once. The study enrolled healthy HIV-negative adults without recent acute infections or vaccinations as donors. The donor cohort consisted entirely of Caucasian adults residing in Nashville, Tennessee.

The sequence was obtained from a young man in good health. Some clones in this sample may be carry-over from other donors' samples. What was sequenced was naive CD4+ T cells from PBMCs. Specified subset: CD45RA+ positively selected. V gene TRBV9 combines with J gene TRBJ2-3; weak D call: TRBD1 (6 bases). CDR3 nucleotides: TGTGCCAGCAGCGCGACAGGTTTGAGGCAGTATTTT. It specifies CASSATGLRQYF.